This T cell receptor beta chain was captured by sequencing in a study of cytomegalovirus exposure and HLA in healthy donors. It was with 60 Vbeta and 13 Jbeta primers that the PCR ran. The protocol was immunoSEQ multiplex PCR, while the TCRdb copy is restricted to in-frame clones and leaves out a portion. This table holds about 200,000 clones, roughly 80% found once. General study findings and limits: Despite most TCR sequences being rare, some public TCRs occurred in many donors. Sequencing likely generated an artifact that appeared as a cluster of highly shared sequence variants. Prior analysis indicated that the majority of TCR beta V segments exhibited productivity approximately 90% or approximately 30% of the time.

With respect to this clone: What it recognizes is unknown.

Healthy bone marrow donors made up the donor group. The V gene's germline CDR1 is MNHNS and CDR2 SASEGT. There are 14 residues in the CDR3. The V end lost 7 bases, the J end lost 2 bases, and 14 bases lay between the germline ends. Sequenced sample: PBMCs. The rearrangement joins TRBV6-1 to TRBJ1-2; D is possibly TRBD1 (6 bases). This clonotype originated in a male donor in good health and CMV-seronegative. CDR3 DNA: TGTGCCAGCACCCAAACGCAGGGGAACTATGGCTACACCTTC. Translation: CASTQTQGNYGYTF.